The source of this T cell receptor (beta chain) is a study of preoperative IRX-2 immunotherapy in early breast cancer (dated by TCRdb to about 2019). Receptor amplification or capture employed the immunoSEQ multiplex PCR assay. In its TCRdb copy, this immuneACCESS table keeps in-frame sequences only and misses some clones. Where compared with another copy, unresolved V genes explain less than half of these, and the others have no known cause. The sample records 32,000 or so clones, roughly four fifths of which are singletons. Around 2.7% of the sample lies in the top ten. Based on the germline V gene, the CDR1 and CDR2 sequences are MDHEN and SYDVKM. Inclusive of the bounding cysteine and phenylalanine, the CDR3 is 15 residues long. Only the CDR3 region is kept as DNA, spanning 45 bases read in frame from base 1. Trimming removed 3 bases from V and 2 bases from J; the gene matches leave 4 bases unexplained.

This clone was counted a single time. There is no known antigen for this receptor. The input lacks base qualities; no much larger clone sits a single base away. The sample's treatment or condition label is to be understood as: preoperative locoregional IRX-2 cytokine immunotherapy. The samples were obtained from a phase Ib study that tested preoperative, locoregional IRX-2 cytokine immunotherapy meant to prime immune responses. The donors were early-stage breast cancer patients who were given IRX-2 prior to surgery. The sequencing used lymph node tissue, collected from a patient treated with IRX-2 immunotherapy. The receptor comes from a human donor with breast cancer. The rearrangement joined TRBV28 to TRBJ1-2; TRBD1 agrees with 9 junctional bases. The DNA sequence follows: TGTGCCAGCAGTTTCACAGGGGGCGCGAACTATGGCTACACCTTC. This translates into CASSFTGGANYGYTF.